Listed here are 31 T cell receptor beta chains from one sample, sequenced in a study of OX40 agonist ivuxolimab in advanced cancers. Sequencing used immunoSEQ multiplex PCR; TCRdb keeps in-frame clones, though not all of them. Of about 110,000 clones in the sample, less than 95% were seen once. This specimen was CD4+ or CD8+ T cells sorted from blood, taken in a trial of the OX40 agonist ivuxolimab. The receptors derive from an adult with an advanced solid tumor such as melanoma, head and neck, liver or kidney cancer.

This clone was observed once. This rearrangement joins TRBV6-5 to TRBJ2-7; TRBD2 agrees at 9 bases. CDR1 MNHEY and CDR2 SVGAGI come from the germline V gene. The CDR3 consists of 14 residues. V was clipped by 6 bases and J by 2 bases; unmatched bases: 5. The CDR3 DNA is TGTGCCAGCAGCCTAGCGGGATCCGCCTACGAGCAGTACTTC. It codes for CASSLAGSAYEQYF.

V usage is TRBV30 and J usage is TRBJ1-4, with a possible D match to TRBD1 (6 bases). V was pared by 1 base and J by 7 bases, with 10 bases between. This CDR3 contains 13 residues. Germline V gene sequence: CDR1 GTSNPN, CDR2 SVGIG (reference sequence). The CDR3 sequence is CAWSGGLGEKLFF. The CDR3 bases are TGTGCCTGGAGTGGGGGGCTCGGTGAAAAACTGTTTTTT.

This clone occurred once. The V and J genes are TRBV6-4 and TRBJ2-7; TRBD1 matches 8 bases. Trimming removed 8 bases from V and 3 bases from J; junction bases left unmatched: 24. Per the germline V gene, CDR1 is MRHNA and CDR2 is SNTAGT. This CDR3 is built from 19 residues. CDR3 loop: CASPPPSGQERLNIYEQYF. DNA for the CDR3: TGTGCCAGCCCGCCGCCCTCGGGACAGGAAAGACTCAATATCTACGAGCAGTACTTC.

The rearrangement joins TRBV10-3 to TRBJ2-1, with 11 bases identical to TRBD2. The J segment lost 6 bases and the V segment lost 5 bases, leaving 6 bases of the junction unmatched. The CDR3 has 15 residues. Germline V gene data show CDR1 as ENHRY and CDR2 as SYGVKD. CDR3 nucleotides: TGTGCCATCAGTCGTAGCGGGGGGGTCGGCAATGAGCAGTTCTTC. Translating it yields CAISRSGGVGNEQFF.

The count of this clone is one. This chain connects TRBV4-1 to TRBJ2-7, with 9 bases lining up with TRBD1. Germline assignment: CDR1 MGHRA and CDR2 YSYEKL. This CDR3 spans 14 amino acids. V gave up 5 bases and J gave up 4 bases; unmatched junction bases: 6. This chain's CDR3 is CASSGGQGNYEQYF. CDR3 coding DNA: TGCGCCAGCAGCGGGGGACAGGGTAATTACGAGCAGTACTTC.

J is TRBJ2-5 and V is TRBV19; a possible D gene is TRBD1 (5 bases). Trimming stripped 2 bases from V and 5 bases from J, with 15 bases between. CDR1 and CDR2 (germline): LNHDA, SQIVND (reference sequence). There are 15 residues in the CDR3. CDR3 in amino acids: CASSIFGQGGETQYF. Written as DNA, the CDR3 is TGTGCCAGTAGTATATTTGGGCAGGGTGGCGAGACCCAGTACTTC.

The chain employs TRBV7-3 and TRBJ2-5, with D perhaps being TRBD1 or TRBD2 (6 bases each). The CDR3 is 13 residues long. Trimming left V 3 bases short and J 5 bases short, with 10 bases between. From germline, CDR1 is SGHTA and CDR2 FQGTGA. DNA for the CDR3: TGTGCCAGCAGCTTCGGGGGCACCGAGACCCAGTACTTC. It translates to CASSFGGTETQYF.

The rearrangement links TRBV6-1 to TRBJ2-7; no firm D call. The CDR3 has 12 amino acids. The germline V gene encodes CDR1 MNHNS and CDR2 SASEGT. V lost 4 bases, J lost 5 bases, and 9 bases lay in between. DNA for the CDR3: TGTGCCAGCAGTGCCGTTCTGAACGAGCAGTACTTC. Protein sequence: CASSAVLNEQYF.

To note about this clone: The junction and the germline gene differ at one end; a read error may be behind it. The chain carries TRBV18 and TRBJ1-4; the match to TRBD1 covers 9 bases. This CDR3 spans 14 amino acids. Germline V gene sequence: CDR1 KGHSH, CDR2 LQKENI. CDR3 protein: CASSPQGAGEKLFF. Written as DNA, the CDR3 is TGTGCCAGCTCTCCACAGGGGGCAGGTGAAAAACTGTTTTTT. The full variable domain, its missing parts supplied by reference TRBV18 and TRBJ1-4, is NAGVMQNPRHLVRRRGQEARLRCSPMKGHSHVYWYRQLPEEGLKFMVYLQKENIIDESGMPKERFSAEFPKEGPSILRIQQVVRGDSAAYFCASSPQGAGEKLFFGSGTQLSVL.

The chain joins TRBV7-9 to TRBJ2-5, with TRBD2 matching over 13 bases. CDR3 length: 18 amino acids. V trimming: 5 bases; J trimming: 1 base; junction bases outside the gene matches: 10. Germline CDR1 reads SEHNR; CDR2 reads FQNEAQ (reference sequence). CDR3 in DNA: TGTGCCAGCAGCCCGACCCAGGGACTAGCGGGGAGCCAAGAGACCCAGTACTTC. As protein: CASSPTQGLAGSQETQYF. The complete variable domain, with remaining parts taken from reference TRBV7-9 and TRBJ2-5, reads DTGVSQNPRHKITKRGQNVTFRCDPISEHNRLYWYRQTLGQGPEFLTYFQNEAQLEKSRLLSDRFSAERPKGSFSTLEIQRTEQGDSAMYLCASSPTQGLAGSQETQYFGPGTRLLVL.

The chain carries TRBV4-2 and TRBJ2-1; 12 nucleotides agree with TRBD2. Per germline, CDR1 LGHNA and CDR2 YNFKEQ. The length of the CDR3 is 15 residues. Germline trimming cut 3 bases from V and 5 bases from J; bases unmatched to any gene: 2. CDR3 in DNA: TGTGCCAGCAGCCAGAGGACTAGCGGGGACAATGAGCAGTTCTTC. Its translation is CASSQRTSGDNEQFF.

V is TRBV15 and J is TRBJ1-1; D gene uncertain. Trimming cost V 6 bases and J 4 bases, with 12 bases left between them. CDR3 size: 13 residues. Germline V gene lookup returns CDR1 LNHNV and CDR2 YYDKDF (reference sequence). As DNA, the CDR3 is TGTGCCACCAGAAGGATAGGAAGCACTGAAGCTTTCTTT. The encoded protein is CATRRIGSTEAFF.

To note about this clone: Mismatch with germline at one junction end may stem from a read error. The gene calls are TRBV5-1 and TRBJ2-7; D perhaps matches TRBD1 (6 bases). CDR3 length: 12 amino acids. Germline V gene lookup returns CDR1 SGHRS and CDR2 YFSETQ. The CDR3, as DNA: TGTGCCAGCAGCACAGGACAGTACGAGCAGTACTTC. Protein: CASSTGQYEQYF.

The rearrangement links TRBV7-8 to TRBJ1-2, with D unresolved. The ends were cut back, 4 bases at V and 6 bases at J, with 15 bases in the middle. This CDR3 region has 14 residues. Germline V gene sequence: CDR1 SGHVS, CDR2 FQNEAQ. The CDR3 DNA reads TGTGCCAGCAGCTACTTAACCGCGCTGGATGGCTACACCTTC. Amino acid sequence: CASSYLTALDGYTF. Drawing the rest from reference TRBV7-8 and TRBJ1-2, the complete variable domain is GAGVSQSPRYKVAKRGQDVALRCDPISGHVSLFWYQQALGQGPEFLTYFQNEAQLDKSGLPSDRFFAERPEGSVSTLKIQRTQQEDSAVYLCASSYLTALDGYTFGSGTRLTVV.

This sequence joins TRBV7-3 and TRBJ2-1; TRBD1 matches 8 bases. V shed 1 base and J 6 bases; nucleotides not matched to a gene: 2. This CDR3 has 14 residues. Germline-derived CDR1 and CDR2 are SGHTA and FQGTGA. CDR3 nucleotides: TGTGCCAGCAGCTTAATGACAGGGGTCAATGAGCAGTTCTTC. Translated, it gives CASSLMTGVNEQFF.

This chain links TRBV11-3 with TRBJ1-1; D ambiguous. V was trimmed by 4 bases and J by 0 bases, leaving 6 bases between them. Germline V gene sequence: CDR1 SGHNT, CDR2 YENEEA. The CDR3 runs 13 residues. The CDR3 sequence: CASSSQLNTEAFF. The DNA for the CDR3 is TGTGCCAGCAGCTCCCAGTTGAACACTGAAGCTTTCTTT.

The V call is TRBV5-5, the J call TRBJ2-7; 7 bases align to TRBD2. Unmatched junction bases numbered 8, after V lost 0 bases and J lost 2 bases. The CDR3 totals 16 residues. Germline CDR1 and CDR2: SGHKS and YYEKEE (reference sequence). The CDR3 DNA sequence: TGTGCCAGCAGCTTGGAGGCTGCGGGAGTGGCCTACGAGCAGTACTTC. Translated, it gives CASSLEAAGVAYEQYF. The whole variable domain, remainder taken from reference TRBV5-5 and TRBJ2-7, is DAGVTQSPTHLIKTRGQQVTLRCSPISGHKSVSWYQQVLGQGPQFIFQYYEKEERGRGNFPDRFSARQFPNYSSELNVNALLLGDSALYLCASSLEAAGVAYEQYFGPGTRLTVT.

In DNA, the CDR3 is TGTGCCAGCTCCCCAATCCAACGATCGGGGGGATCACCCCTCCACTTT. Its protein is CASSPIQRSGGSPLHF. This chain joins TRBV18 and TRBJ1-6; D is perhaps TRBD1 (5 bases). Germline V lookup: CDR1 KGHSH, CDR2 LQKENI. V was trimmed by 6 bases and J by 10 bases, leaving 22 bases between them. This CDR3 contains 16 residues.

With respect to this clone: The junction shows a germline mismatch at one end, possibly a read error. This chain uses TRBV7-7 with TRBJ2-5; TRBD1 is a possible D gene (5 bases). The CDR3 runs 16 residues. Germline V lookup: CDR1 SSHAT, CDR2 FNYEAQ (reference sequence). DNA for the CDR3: TGTGCTAGCAGCTCTCGATCAGGGCCGTACCAAGAGACCCAGTACTTC. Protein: CASSSRSGPYQETQYF. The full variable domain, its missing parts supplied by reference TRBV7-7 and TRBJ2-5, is GAGVSQSPRYKVTKRGQDVTLRCDPISSHATLYWYQQALGQGPEFLTYFNYEAQPDKSGLPSDRFSAERPEGSISTLTIQRTEQRDSAMYRCASSSRSGPYQETQYFGPGTRLLVL.

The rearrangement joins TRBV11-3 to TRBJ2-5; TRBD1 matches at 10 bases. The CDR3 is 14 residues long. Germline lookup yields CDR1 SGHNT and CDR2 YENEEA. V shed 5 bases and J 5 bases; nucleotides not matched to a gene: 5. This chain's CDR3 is CASSTGQGQETQYF. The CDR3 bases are TGTGCCAGCAGCACGGGACAGGGGCAGGAGACCCAGTACTTC.

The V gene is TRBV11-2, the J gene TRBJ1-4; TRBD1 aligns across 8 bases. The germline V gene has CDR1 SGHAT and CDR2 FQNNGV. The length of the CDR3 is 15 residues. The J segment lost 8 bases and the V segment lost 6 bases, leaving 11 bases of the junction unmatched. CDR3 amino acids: CASSPLQGEGEKLFF. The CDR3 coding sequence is TGTGCCAGCAGTCCACTACAGGGGGAGGGGGAAAAACTGTTTTTT.

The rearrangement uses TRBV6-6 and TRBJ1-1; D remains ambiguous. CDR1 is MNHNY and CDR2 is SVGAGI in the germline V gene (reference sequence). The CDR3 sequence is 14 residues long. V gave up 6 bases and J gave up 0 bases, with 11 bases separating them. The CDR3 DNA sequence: TGTGCCAGCAGCAGAGTTATTATGAACACTGAAGCTTTCTTT. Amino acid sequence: CASSRVIMNTEAFF.

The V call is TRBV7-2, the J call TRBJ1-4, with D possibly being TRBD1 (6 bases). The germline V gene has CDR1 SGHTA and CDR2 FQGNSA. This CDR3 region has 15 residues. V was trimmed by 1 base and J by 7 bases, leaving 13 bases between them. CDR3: CASSLGGGWGEKLFF. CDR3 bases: TGTGCCAGCAGCTTAGGGGGGGGCTGGGGTGAAAAACTGTTTTTT.

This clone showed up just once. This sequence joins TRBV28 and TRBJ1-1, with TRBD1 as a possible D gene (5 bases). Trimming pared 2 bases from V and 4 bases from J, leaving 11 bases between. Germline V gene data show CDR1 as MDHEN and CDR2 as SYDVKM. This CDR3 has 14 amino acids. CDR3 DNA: TGTGCCAGCAGTTTACCCCCAGGGACCACTGAAGCTTTCTTT. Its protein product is CASSLPPGTTEAFF.

This chain's CDR3 is CASSEPGLAGGLGNEQFF. The CDR3 DNA reads as TGTGCCAGCAGCGAGCCGGGACTAGCGGGGGGGTTGGGCAATGAGCAGTTCTTC. V usage is TRBV5-4 and J usage is TRBJ2-1; 16 nucleotides line up with TRBD2. V gave up 4 bases and J gave up 6 bases; unmatched junction bases: 10. The CDR3 sequence is 18 residues long. CDR1 and CDR2 (germline): SGHNT, YYREEE (reference sequence). Supplemented by reference TRBV5-4 and TRBJ2-1, the full variable domain reads ETGVTQSPTHLIKTRGQQVTLRCSSQSGHNTVSWYQQALGQGPQFIFQYYREEENGRGNFPPRFSGLQFPNYSSELNVNALELDDSALYLCASSEPGLAGGLGNEQFFGPGTRLTVL.

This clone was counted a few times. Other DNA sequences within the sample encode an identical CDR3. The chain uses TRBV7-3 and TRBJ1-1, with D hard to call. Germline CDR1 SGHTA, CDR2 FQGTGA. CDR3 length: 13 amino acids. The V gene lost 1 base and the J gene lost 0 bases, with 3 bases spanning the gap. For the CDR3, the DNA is TGTGCCAGCAGCTTAAGTGTGAACACTGAAGCTTTCTTT. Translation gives CASSLSVNTEAFF. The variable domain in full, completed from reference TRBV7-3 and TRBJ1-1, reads GAGVSQTPSNKVTEKGKYVELRCDPISGHTALYWYRQSLGQGPEFLIYFQGTGAADDSGLPNDRFFAVRPEGSVSTLKIQRTERGDSAVYLCASSLSVNTEAFFGQGTRLTVV.

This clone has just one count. The CDR3 sequence is CASSLVGQNTDTQYF. CDR3 DNA: TGCGCCAGCAGCTTGGTTGGGCAGAACACAGATACGCAGTATTTT. The V call is TRBV5-1, the J call TRBJ2-3; unclear D gene. Trimming took 0 bases from V and 2 from J, leaving 10 bases between them. The V gene's germline CDR1 is SGHRS and CDR2 YFSETQ. The CDR3 covers 15 residues.

The CDR3 loop is CASSPTGGRTYEQYF. In DNA, the CDR3 is TGTGCCAGTAGTCCCACAGGGGGCCGCACCTACGAGCAGTACTTC. The chain combines TRBV19 with TRBJ2-7; TRBD1 matches at 9 bases. The CDR3 has 15 amino acids. The V gene's germline CDR1 is LNHDA and CDR2 SQIVND (reference sequence). With 5 bases clipped from V and 2 bases from J, the junction kept 7 bases outside the gene matches.

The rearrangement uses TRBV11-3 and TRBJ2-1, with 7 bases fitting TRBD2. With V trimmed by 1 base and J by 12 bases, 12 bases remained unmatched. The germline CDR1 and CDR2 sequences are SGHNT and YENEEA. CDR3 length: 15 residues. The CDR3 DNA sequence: TGTGCCAGCAGCTTAGTTGCTAGCGGCGAGGGTGGGCAGTTCTTC. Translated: CASSLVASGEGGQFF.

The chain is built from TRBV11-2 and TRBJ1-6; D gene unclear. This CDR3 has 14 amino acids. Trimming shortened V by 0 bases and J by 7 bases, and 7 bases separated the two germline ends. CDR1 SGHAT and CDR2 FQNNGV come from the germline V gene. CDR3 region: CASSLEGFNSPLHF. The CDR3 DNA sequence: TGTGCCAGCAGCTTAGAAGGGTTCAATTCACCCCTCCACTTT.

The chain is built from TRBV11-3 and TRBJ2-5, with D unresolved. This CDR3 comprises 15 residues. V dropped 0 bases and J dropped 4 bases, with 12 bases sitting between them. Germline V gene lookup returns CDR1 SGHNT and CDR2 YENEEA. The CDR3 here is CASSLDPGRRETQYF. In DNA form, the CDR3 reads TGTGCCAGCAGCTTAGATCCCGGCAGGCGAGAGACCCAGTACTTC.